The 32 T cell receptor beta chains below were found in one sample sequenced in a study of blood T cell repertoires in COVID-19. The protocol was immunoSEQ multiplex PCR, while the TCRdb copy is restricted to in-frame clones and leaves out a portion. The table lists 97,000 or so clones, less than 95% of them singletons. Sequenced sample: peripheral blood. The receptors originated from a man aged 55 to 70 with acute or convalescent COVID-19.

V is TRBV6-1 and J is TRBJ1-2; D gene ambiguous. Germline V gives CDR1 MNHNS, CDR2 SASEGT. Trimming pared 3 bases from V and 4 bases from J, leaving 6 bases between. The CDR3 consists of 12 residues. The CDR3 bases are TGTGCCAGCAGTGACAGATTCTATGGCTACACCTTC. It translates to CASSDRFYGYTF.

The V call is TRBV7-6, the J call TRBJ1-2; TRBD1 matches at 7 bases. There are 16 residues in the CDR3. V shed 5 bases and J 4 bases; nucleotides not matched to a gene: 13. Per germline, CDR1 SGHVS and CDR2 FNYEAQ. The CDR3 sequence is CASSPAGTATTYGYTF. For the CDR3, the DNA is TGTGCCAGCAGCCCGGCGGGGACAGCTACAACCTATGGCTACACCTTC.

This chain uses TRBV5-6 with TRBJ2-3, with 7 bases aligning to TRBD1. This CDR3 has 14 amino acids. V dropped 4 bases and J dropped 4; count of bases not matched to a gene: 6. Germline lookup yields CDR1 SGHDT and CDR2 YYEEEE. The CDR3 loop reads CASSTRQGADTQYF. CDR3 coding DNA: TGTGCCAGCAGCACGCGTCAGGGGGCAGATACGCAGTATTTT. The full variable domain, with the rest looked up from reference TRBV5-6 and TRBJ2-3, is DAGVTQSPTHLIKTRGQQVTLRCSPKSGHDTVSWYQQALGQGPQFIFQYYEEEERQRGNFPDRFSGHQFPNYSSELNVNALLLGDSALYLCASSTRQGADTQYFGPGTRLTVL.

J is TRBJ1-2 and V is TRBV3-1 (or the pseudogene TRBV3-2), with 7 bases aligning to TRBD1. The CDR3 loop spans 15 amino acids. In germline, CDR1 is LGHDT, CDR2 YNNKEL (reference sequence). V trimming: 0 bases; J trimming: 8 bases; junction bases outside the gene matches: 9. This chain's CDR3 is CASSQDRIQTGGYTF. The CDR3 DNA reads TGTGCCAGCAGCCAAGATCGTATACAGACAGGGGGCTACACCTTC.

This clone has only a few counts. The junction and the germline gene differ at one end; a read error may be behind it. The chain joins TRBV2 to TRBJ2-2; 8 positions match TRBD1. This CDR3 is built from 15 residues. Germline V gene lookup returns CDR1 SNHLY and CDR2 FYNNEI. The CDR3 here is CASREGTGGGGELFF. CDR3 coding DNA: TGTGCCAGCAGGGAAGGGACAGGTGGAGGCGGGGAGCTGTTTTTT.

The V call is TRBV19, the J call TRBJ2-3; perhaps TRBD2 as D (6 bases). From germline, CDR1 is LNHDA and CDR2 SQIVND (reference sequence). The CDR3 is made up of 14 amino acids. V gave up 7 bases and J gave up 10 bases, with 21 bases separating them. The CDR3 is CASKKGAGPIPQYF. CDR3 nucleotide sequence: TGTGCCAGTAAAAAAGGCGCGGGACCCATTCCGCAGTATTTT.

The rearrangement joins TRBV19 to TRBJ2-3; a possible D gene is TRBD2 (6 bases). The CDR3 is made up of 16 amino acids. Deletions cut 10 bases from V and 4 bases from J, with 24 bases between. Germline V gene sequence: CDR1 LNHDA, CDR2 SQIVND (reference sequence). CDR3 sequence reads: CATYSGSGTFSDTQYF. Here the CDR3 DNA reads TGTGCCACCTACAGTGGGTCCGGGACTTTTTCAGATACGCAGTATTTT.

The chain has TRBV6-2 or TRBV6-3 and TRBJ2-7; the match to TRBD1 covers 10 bases. The germline V gene encodes CDR1 MNHEY and CDR2 SVGEGT. V was clipped by 0 bases and J by 2 bases; unmatched bases: 4. The length of the CDR3 is 16 residues. The CDR3 here is CASSYSGTGDPYEQYF. The DNA for the CDR3 is TGTGCCAGCAGTTACTCCGGGACAGGGGACCCCTACGAGCAGTACTTC.

This chain joins TRBV3-1 (or the pseudogene TRBV3-2) and TRBJ1-2, with D maybe TRBD1 (6 bases). V was shortened by 3 bases and J by 4 bases, with 15 bases between the two germline ends. CDR3 length equals 15 residues. Germline V gene sequence: CDR1 LGHDT, CDR2 YNNKEL (reference sequence). Here the CDR3 reads CASSQSLGQSYGYTF. CDR3 in DNA: TGTGCCAGCAGCCAGTCCCTAGGACAGTCCTATGGCTACACCTTC.

This chain links TRBV6-5 with TRBJ1-2; 9 nucleotides align to TRBD1. The V gene's germline CDR1 is MNHEY and CDR2 SVGAGI. The CDR3 sequence is 15 residues long. The ends lost 1 base at V and 2 bases at J; junction bases unmatched: 2. CDR3 loop: CASSYWTGENYGYTF. CDR3 in DNA: TGTGCCAGCAGTTACTGGACAGGGGAAAACTATGGCTACACCTTC.

V is TRBV9 and J is TRBJ2-2; maybe TRBD2 (5 bases). Germline values: CDR1 SGDLS, CDR2 YYNGEE. The CDR3 spans 14 residues. Deletions cut 3 bases from V and 6 bases from J, with 12 bases between. The CDR3, as DNA: TGTGCCAGCAGCGGTACGGAGGCGGCCGGGGAGCTGTTTTTT. This translates into CASSGTEAAGELFF. Combining the CDR3 with reference TRBV9 and TRBJ2-2 gives the whole variable domain DSGVTQTPKHLITATGQRVTLRCSPRSGDLSVYWYQQSLDQGLQFLIQYYNGEERAKGNILERFSAQQFPDLHSELNLSSLELGDSALYFCASSGTEAAGELFFGEGSRLTVL.

The chain couples TRBV9 to TRBJ1-5; D might be TRBD1 (6 bases). The CDR3 runs to 15 residues. The germline V gene has CDR1 SGDLS and CDR2 YYNGEE. The germline V and J ends were trimmed by 1 base and 5 bases, with 13 bases remaining between them. The chain's CDR3 is CASSVLPGVDQPQHF. CDR3 nucleotide sequence: TGTGCCAGCAGCGTACTCCCAGGGGTGGATCAGCCCCAGCATTTT.

The chain combines TRBV27 with TRBJ1-1, with D tentatively TRBD1 (5 bases). The CDR3 contains 15 residues. Trimming removed 6 bases at V and 3 bases at J, with 17 bases between. CDR1 is MNHEY and CDR2 is SMNVEV in the germline V gene (reference sequence). The CDR3 DNA reads as TGTGCCAGCAGCCCCTGGGGGGGGAGGCACACTGAAGCTTTCTTT. It yields the protein CASSPWGGRHTEAFF.

The V and J genes are TRBV19 and TRBJ1-1; D remains unclear. Trimming cost V 5 bases and J 4 bases, with 11 bases left between them. The CDR3 covers 13 residues. Per germline, CDR1 LNHDA and CDR2 SQIVND (reference sequence). CDR3 amino acids: CASSENGGTEAFF. CDR3 DNA sequence: TGTGCCAGTAGTGAGAATGGTGGCACTGAAGCTTTCTTT. The full variable domain, its missing parts supplied by reference TRBV19 and TRBJ1-1, is DGGITQSPKYLFRKEGQNVTLSCEQNLNHDAMYWYRQDPGQGLRLIYYSQIVNDFQKGDIAEGYSVSREKKESFPLTVTSAQKNPTAFYLCASSENGGTEAFFGQGTRLTVV.

This clone came up once. V is TRBV4-2 and J is TRBJ2-3; 7 bases match TRBD1. With 4 bases clipped from V and 1 base from J, the junction kept 8 bases outside the gene matches. The CDR3 length is 16 residues. CDR1 and CDR2 from the germline V gene are LGHNA and YNFKEQ. Here the CDR3 DNA reads TGTGCCAGCAGCCTCCCCGGGACAGCTGGCACAGATACGCAGTATTTT. Translation gives CASSLPGTAGTDTQYF.

This clone was seen a single time. The rearrangement links TRBV4-1 to TRBJ2-1, with TRBD1 matching 7 bases. The V and J ends lost 3 bases and 7 bases, in that order; junction bases with no gene match: 6. From germline, CDR1 is MGHRA and CDR2 YSYEKL. The CDR3 is 14 amino acids. The CDR3 sequence is CASSHPGQVNEQFF. The CDR3 DNA sequence: TGCGCCAGCAGCCATCCCGGACAGGTTAATGAGCAGTTCTTC.

CDR3: CASRADRGPWNEQFF. The CDR3 DNA reads TGCGCCAGCAGGGCGGACAGGGGGCCTTGGAATGAGCAGTTCTTC. The genes are TRBV5-1 and TRBJ2-1; 11 bases align to TRBD1. Trimming removed 5 bases from V and 7 bases from J; junction bases left unmatched: 8. The CDR3 extends over 15 amino acids. Germline assignment: CDR1 SGHRS and CDR2 YFSETQ.

The chain recombines TRBV5-1 with TRBJ1-1; 7 positions match TRBD1. The germline CDR1 and CDR2 sequences are SGHRS and YFSETQ. Germline trimming cut 3 bases from V and 1 base from J; bases unmatched to any gene: 15. This CDR3 contains 18 residues. The CDR3: CASSSGQSASLWNTEAFF. The CDR3 region has the DNA TGCGCCAGCAGCTCGGGACAGTCGGCCTCTCTATGGAACACTGAAGCTTTCTTT.

The chain couples TRBV19 to TRBJ2-4; D may be TRBD1 (5 bases). This CDR3 has 15 amino acids. Trimming cost V 4 bases and J 6 bases, with 16 bases left between them. CDR1 is LNHDA and CDR2 is SQIVND in the germline V gene (reference sequence). CDR3 region: CASSTVDRQGNIQYF. The CDR3 DNA reads as TGTGCCAGTAGTACCGTCGATAGGCAGGGAAACATTCAGTACTTC. Drawing the rest from reference TRBV19 and TRBJ2-4, the complete variable domain is DGGITQSPKYLFRKEGQNVTLSCEQNLNHDAMYWYRQDPGQGLRLIYYSQIVNDFQKGDIAEGYSVSREKKESFPLTVTSAQKNPTAFYLCASSTVDRQGNIQYFGAGTRLSVL.

This clone was seen just once. The CDR3: CASSLVEGGGPQHF. CDR3 in DNA: TGTGCCAGCAGCTTAGTAGAGGGAGGGGGACCCCAGCATTTT. The chain uses TRBV7-6 and TRBJ1-5, with D possibly TRBD1 on 6 matching bases. V was clipped by 1 base and J by 10 bases, with 14 bases between them. From germline, CDR1 is SGHVS and CDR2 FNYEAQ. CDR3 length: 14 residues. The full variable domain, in which reference TRBV7-6 and TRBJ1-5 provide the parts outside the CDR3, is GAGVSQSPRYKVTKRGQDVALRCDPISGHVSLYWYRQALGQGPEFLTYFNYEAQQDKSGLPNDRFSAERPEGSISTLTIQRTEQRDSAMYRCASSLVEGGGPQHFGDGTRLSIL.

The chain links TRBV10-3 to TRBJ1-2, with D uncertain. Trimming pared 0 bases from V and 2 bases from J, leaving 4 bases between. This CDR3 has 13 amino acids. Germline V gene lookup returns CDR1 ENHRY and CDR2 SYGVKD. CDR3 coding DNA: TGTGCCATCAGTGAGTCGGAGAACTATGGCTACACCTTC. As protein: CAISESENYGYTF.

The rearrangement links TRBV5-1 to TRBJ1-1; the D gene is possibly TRBD1 (5 bases). Trimming took off 0 bases at V and 4 bases at J, with 19 bases between the two ends. The CDR3 covers 17 residues. In germline, CDR1 is SGHRS, CDR2 YFSETQ. Written as DNA, the CDR3 is TGCGCCAGCAGCTTGGGTTTCAGGGTCAGTCAAGGCACTGAAGCTTTCTTT. It is translated as CASSLGFRVSQGTEAFF. The full variable domain, rest sourced from reference TRBV5-1 and TRBJ1-1, is KAGVTQTPRYLIKTRGQQVTLSCSPISGHRSVSWYQQTPGQGLQFLFEYFSETQRNKGNFPGRFSGRQFSNSRSEMNVSTLELGDSALYLCASSLGFRVSQGTEAFFGQGTRLTVV.

V is TRBV6-1 and J is TRBJ1-5; 7 bases map to TRBD1. The junction had 13 bases not matched to a gene; V was cut back by 4 bases and J by 7 bases. Germline loops: CDR1 MNHNS, CDR2 SASEGT. The CDR3 has 16 residues. CDR3 in amino acids: CASSGIFRDRGQPQHF. In DNA, the CDR3 is TGTGCCAGCAGTGGGATTTTCCGGGACAGAGGGCAGCCCCAGCATTTT.

The chain uses TRBV20-1 and TRBJ1-5; 10 bases are shared with TRBD1. The ends lost 3 bases at V and 4 bases at J; junction bases unmatched: 6. The CDR3 runs to 15 residues. Germline loops: CDR1 DFQATT, CDR2 SNEGSKA (reference sequence). In DNA, the CDR3 is TGCAGTGCTAGTATCCCGGGACAGGGGAATCAGCCCCAGCATTTT. It yields the protein CSASIPGQGNQPQHF.

The chain is built from TRBV18 and TRBJ1-2, with 8 bases aligning to TRBD1. Germline V gene lookup returns CDR1 KGHSH and CDR2 LQKENI. Trimming took 4 bases from V and 6 from J; bases not matched to a gene: 1. This CDR3 region has 12 residues. The CDR3 DNA is TGTGCCAGCTCACAGGGACAGGATGGCTACACCTTC. Residues: CASSQGQDGYTF.

V and J are TRBV19 and TRBJ1-1, with 10 bases that match TRBD1. V gave up 2 bases and J gave up 7 bases; unmatched junction bases: 4. The CDR3 length is 14 residues. Germline loops: CDR1 LNHDA, CDR2 SQIVND (reference sequence). CDR3 bases: TGTGCCAGTAGTATAAGGGACAGGGGCCGTGAAGCTTTCTTT. It codes for CASSIRDRGREAFF. The full variable domain, its missing parts supplied by reference TRBV19 and TRBJ1-1, is DGGITQSPKYLFRKEGQNVTLSCEQNLNHDAMYWYRQDPGQGLRLIYYSQIVNDFQKGDIAEGYSVSREKKESFPLTVTSAQKNPTAFYLCASSIRDRGREAFFGQGTRLTVV.

The chain uses TRBV3-1 (or the pseudogene TRBV3-2) and TRBJ2-7; unclear D gene. Germline lookup yields CDR1 LGHDT and CDR2 YNNKEL (reference sequence). This CDR3 is built from 12 residues. V was clipped by 0 bases and J by 3 bases, with 3 bases between them. As DNA, the CDR3 is TGTGCCAGCAGCCAAGATCGCTACGAGCAGTACTTC. This codes for CASSQDRYEQYF.

The chain employs TRBV11-2 and TRBJ1-2; TRBD1 might be the D (6 bases). The germline gives CDR1 SGHAT, CDR2 FQNNGV. V dropped 1 base and J dropped 4 bases, with 16 bases sitting between them. The CDR3 extends over 16 amino acids. This chain's CDR3 is CASSLGSAGDSYGYTF. The CDR3 DNA follows: TGTGCCAGCAGCTTAGGCTCGGCAGGGGATAGCTATGGCTACACCTTC.

CDR3 amino acids: CASSPRGGFGYTF. The CDR3 region has the DNA TGTGCCAGCAGTCCTCGAGGAGGGTTTGGCTACACCTTC. V usage is TRBV12-3 or TRBV12-4 and J usage is TRBJ1-2; no definite D call. V was shortened by 5 bases and J by 7 bases, with 14 bases between the two germline ends. The CDR3 extends over 13 amino acids.

The genes are TRBV4-1 and TRBJ2-2, with 9 bases lining up with TRBD1. Germline V lookup: CDR1 MGHRA, CDR2 YSYEKL. CDR3 size: 17 residues. V shed 3 bases, J shed 4 bases, and the junction held 9 bases outside the gene matches. The CDR3 loop reads CASSQNPGQGTTGELFF. CDR3 DNA sequence: TGCGCCAGCAGCCAGAACCCGGGACAGGGTACCACCGGGGAGCTGTTTTTT.

The chain combines TRBV7-8 with TRBJ1-2; D ambiguous. V lost 1 base, J lost 7 bases, and 7 bases lay in between. Germline loops: CDR1 SGHVS, CDR2 FQNEAQ. CDR3 length: 12 amino acids. CDR3 sequence reads: CASSLGGTGYTF. In DNA, the CDR3 is TGTGCCAGCAGCTTAGGAGGTACTGGCTACACCTTC.

The V call is TRBV20-1, the J call TRBJ1-5, with D tentatively TRBD1 (5 bases). Germline V gene data show CDR1 as DFQATT and CDR2 as SNEGSKA (reference sequence). There are 13 residues in the CDR3. Trimming pared 3 bases from V and 5 bases from J, leaving 11 bases between. The CDR3 loop is CSASPQGDQPQHF. In DNA, the CDR3 is TGCAGTGCTAGTCCGCAGGGTGATCAGCCCCAGCATTTT.